The rows below give T cell receptor beta chains drawn from one sample of a study of monozygotic twins with inflammatory bowel disease. TCRdb reprocessed the 5' RACE reads, keeping one entry per CDR3 protein, no DNA. This listing includes approximately 110,000 distinct CDR3 sequences. Sequenced material: blood. Receptors were obtained from a human donor with ulcerative colitis or Crohn's disease, or a healthy co-twin of an affected twin (not recorded which). The CDR3 runs from the conserved cysteine through the conserved F or W.

cdr3_aa,j_call,v_call
CASSQGTTLRETQYF,TRBJ2-5,TRBV4-1
CATSPYRGGTDTQYF,TRBJ2-3,TRBV15
CSAKGDRRNSPLHF,TRBJ1-6,TRBV20-1
CSARDLSRTSYEQYF,TRBJ2-7,TRBV20-1
CASSQITNNEQFF,TRBJ2-1,TRBV4-3
CSAIPGTSYNEQFF,TRBJ2-1,TRBV20-1
CASSQQGNYGYTF,TRBJ1-2,TRBV5-4
CASSLVNEAFF,TRBJ1-1,TRBV7-9
CASSLRAGGHEQYF,TRBJ2-7,TRBV7-2
CASGQGTNEKLFF,TRBJ1-4,TRBV5-1
CASSSPGTDDYEQYF,TRBJ2-7,TRBV7-2
CASSRLEASGGNYEQYF,TRBJ2-7,TRBV11-2
CASSRGTSGDREFF,TRBJ2-1,TRBV6-2/TRBV6-3
CASSGTGGFVTDTQYF,TRBJ2-3,TRBV5-1
CASSFDREISEAFF,TRBJ1-1,TRBV12-3/TRBV12-4
CASSMPSTSGDTQYF,TRBJ2-3,TRBV19
CSASAGASTDTQYF,TRBJ2-3,TRBV20-1
CASSVKGAIGTVVSYEQYF,TRBJ2-7,TRBV6-1
CASSGPTGGNGANVLTF,TRBJ2-6,TRBV28
CASSLASGSSGELFF,TRBJ2-2,TRBV7-2
CASSLGGESPLHF,TRBJ1-6,TRBV7-6
CASSLGLGEETQYF,TRBJ2-5,TRBV5-4